This TCR beta chain was profiled in a study of CD8 T cells in Susac syndrome. With V trimmed by 1 base and J by 3 bases, 4 bases remained unmatched. Germline V gene sequence: CDR1 DFQATT, CDR2 SNEGSKA (reference sequence). The CDR3 has 14 amino acids. RNA in amounts of roughly 0.5 to 1 ug was reverse transcribed with random hexamers. TCRdb independently ran MiXCR on the immunoSEQ multiplex PCR reads; one entry per CDR3 protein. The profile covers about 300,000 distinct CDR3 sequences, with around 85% appearing a single time and 0.2% to 0.25% taken by the ten largest. The chain links TRBV20-1 to TRBJ2-7; 9 nucleotides line up with TRBD1. The sequence derives from a human donor with multiple sclerosis. Specimen: CD8+ T cells from PBMCs. The CDR3, as DNA: TGCAGTGCTAGAGTAACAGGGGGCGGCTACGAGCAGTACTTC. This encodes CSARVTGGGYEQYF.